The 25 T cell receptor beta chains listed next were all sequenced from one sample in a study of persistence of HIV-infected CD4 T cells. Sequencing used immunoSEQ version 4 in survey mode. Measured with immunoSEQ multiplex PCR; TCRdb has only the in-frame clones, and not every one. The sample records approximately 45,000 clones, about 90% being singletons. For these TCRs, the target antigens are not known. Cells were stimulated nonspecifically with anti-CD3/anti-CD28 magnetic beads. CD4+ T cells upregulating both CD40 ligand and CD69 were sorted as responding cells. The material was CD4+ T cells sorted from PBMCs after approximately 19-hour stimulation, obtained from a patient who received antiretroviral therapy. The receptors come from an adult woman with HIV who was CMV-seropositive.

The chain joins TRBV19 to TRBJ1-2; D is possibly TRBD1 (6 bases). Per germline, CDR1 LNHDA and CDR2 SQIVND (reference sequence). V lost 5 bases and J lost 10, with 20 bases in between. The CDR3 is 14 amino acids. CDR3: CASSPKQGTSNYTF. DNA of the CDR3: TGTGCCAGTAGTCCCAAACAGGGAACGAGTAACTACACCTTC.

The rearrangement uses TRBV9 and TRBJ1-2; the match to TRBD1 covers 7 bases. The CDR3 consists of 16 residues. V shed 0 bases, J shed 6 bases, and the junction held 11 bases outside the gene matches. CDR1 is SGDLS and CDR2 is YYNGEE in the germline V gene. The CDR3 sequence: CASSVDLGTANDGYTF. For the CDR3, the DNA is TGTGCCAGCAGCGTAGACCTTGGGACAGCTAATGATGGCTACACCTTC.

CDR3 residues: CASSEGWTGLNEKLFF. CDR3 bases: TGTGCCAGCAGTGAAGGCTGGACAGGGCTTAATGAAAAACTGTTTTTT. This rearrangement joins TRBV2 to TRBJ1-4; TRBD1 matches 8 bases. Germline trimming cut 1 base from V and 4 bases from J; bases unmatched to any gene: 5. This CDR3 has 16 amino acids. Germline lookup yields CDR1 SNHLY and CDR2 FYNNEI.

The chain combines TRBV5-5 with TRBJ2-3, with 16 nucleotides matching TRBD2. This CDR3 has 16 amino acids. The V segment lost 3 bases and the J segment 9 bases; nucleotides outside the gene matches: 7. The germline CDR1 and CDR2 sequences are SGHKS and YYEKEE (reference sequence). CDR3 protein: CASSWGLAGGPGTQYF. The CDR3 coding sequence is TGTGCCAGCAGCTGGGGACTAGCGGGAGGGCCGGGAACGCAGTATTTT.

The chain has TRBV5-4 and TRBJ1-1, with D hard to call. Trimming pared 0 bases from V and 5 bases from J, leaving 11 bases between. Germline-derived CDR1 and CDR2 are SGHNT and YYREEE (reference sequence). CDR3 size: 14 residues. CDR3 protein: CASSLERARTEAFF. CDR3 bases: TGTGCCAGCAGCTTGGAACGGGCGAGGACTGAAGCTTTCTTT.

The genes are TRBV30 and TRBJ2-4; 8 positions agree with TRBD2. The CDR3 sequence is 17 residues long. V was clipped by 0 bases and J by 2 bases; unmatched bases: 9. The germline V gene encodes CDR1 GTSNPN and CDR2 SVGIG (reference sequence). CDR3 nucleotides: TGTGCCTGGAGTGTAGGGCTGGCTAGCGGGCCCAAAAACATTCAGTACTTC. Its translation: CAWSVGLASGPKNIQYF.

The rearrangement links TRBV18 to TRBJ1-1; D is unclear. V dropped 4 bases and J dropped 0 bases, with 9 bases sitting between them. This CDR3 has 14 amino acids. Germline assignment: CDR1 KGHSH and CDR2 LQKENI. The CDR3 sequence is CASSQKSMNTEAFF. CDR3 sequence (DNA): TGTGCCAGCTCACAGAAGAGCATGAACACTGAAGCTTTCTTT. Full variable domain (rest looked up from reference TRBV18 and TRBJ1-1): NAGVMQNPRHLVRRRGQEARLRCSPMKGHSHVYWYRQLPEEGLKFMVYLQKENIIDESGMPKERFSAEFPKEGPSILRIQQVVRGDSAAYFCASSQKSMNTEAFFGQGTRLTVV.

The chain carries TRBV7-8 and TRBJ1-2; tentative D call: TRBD1 (6 bases). Trimming removed 5 bases from V and 4 bases from J, with 11 bases in between. CDR3 size: 13 residues. Germline assignment: CDR1 SGHVS and CDR2 FQNEAQ. CDR3 sequence reads: CASSRGGTYGYTF. The CDR3 region has the DNA TGTGCCAGCAGCCGAGGGGGAACCTATGGCTACACCTTC.

This chain joins TRBV3-1 (or the pseudogene TRBV3-2) and TRBJ2-1, with 7 bases matching TRBD2. Per the germline V gene, CDR1 is LGHDT and CDR2 is YNNKEL (reference sequence). The CDR3 is 16 amino acids. With 0 bases clipped from V and 6 bases from J, the junction kept 8 bases outside the gene matches. CDR3 loop: CASSQEKLAVSNEQFF. DNA for the CDR3: TGTGCCAGCAGCCAAGAGAAGCTAGCGGTGAGCAATGAGCAGTTCTTC.

This chain joins TRBV14 and TRBJ2-5; no reliable D call. Germline V gene sequence: CDR1 SGHDN, CDR2 FVKESK. Trimming shortened V by 0 bases and J by 9 bases, and 14 bases separated the two germline ends. The CDR3 spans 14 residues. CDR3 DNA sequence: TGTGCCAGCAGCCAAGAAATGGGTTTCTCAGCCCAGTACTTC. Translated: CASSQEMGFSAQYF.

V and J are TRBV14 and TRBJ2-5, with D perhaps assigned TRBD1 or TRBD2 (5 bases each). In germline, CDR1 is SGHDN, CDR2 FVKESK. The CDR3 has 15 residues. With 1 base removed from V and 5 bases from J, the gap between germline ends came to 14 bases. The CDR3 DNA reads as TGTGCCAGCAGCCAAGGGCGGTCAGGGACCGAGACCCAGTACTTC. Its protein is CASSQGRSGTETQYF.

The chain is built from TRBV9 and TRBJ1-5; D is possibly TRBD1 (5 bases). The CDR3 runs 13 residues. The ends were cut back, 3 bases at V and 11 bases at J, with 15 bases in the middle. Germline-derived CDR1 and CDR2 are SGDLS and YYNGEE. The CDR3 loop reads CASSEGTEPAQHF. DNA of the CDR3: TGTGCCAGCAGCGAGGGGACGGAGCCGGCCCAGCATTTT. Supplemented by reference TRBV9 and TRBJ1-5, the full variable domain reads DSGVTQTPKHLITATGQRVTLRCSPRSGDLSVYWYQQSLDQGLQFLIQYYNGEERAKGNILERFSAQQFPDLHSELNLSSLELGDSALYFCASSEGTEPAQHFGDGTRLSIL.

V usage is TRBV29-1 and J usage is TRBJ2-7; D may be TRBD1 (5 bases). There are 14 residues in the CDR3. Germline V lookup: CDR1 SQVTM, CDR2 ANQGSEA. The V gene lost 0 bases and the J gene lost 0 bases, with 9 bases spanning the gap. CDR3 sequence: CSVEEQGFSYEQYF. The CDR3 DNA reads TGCAGCGTTGAAGAGCAGGGCTTCTCCTACGAGCAGTACTTC.

V usage is TRBV29-1 and J usage is TRBJ2-1; D ambiguous. The germline CDR1 and CDR2 sequences are SQVTM and ANQGSEA. The CDR3 spans 14 residues. V lost 4 bases and J lost 0, with 10 bases in between. The CDR3 region has the DNA TGCAGCGTTGTACAAACCTCCTCCTACAATGAGCAGTTCTTC. It is translated as CSVVQTSSYNEQFF.

The chain has TRBV13 and TRBJ2-7, with D tentatively TRBD1 (6 bases). This CDR3 is 14 amino acids long. Germline CDR1 is PRHDT and CDR2 is FYEKMQ (reference sequence). Trimming stripped 0 bases from V and 6 bases from J, with 12 bases between. The CDR3 spells CASSLGSTGIEQYF. The CDR3 nucleotides are TGTGCCAGCAGCTTAGGATCAACAGGGATCGAGCAGTACTTC.

V and J are TRBV10-3 and TRBJ1-2; D is undetermined. Per the germline V gene, CDR1 is ENHRY and CDR2 is SYGVKD. V lost 2 bases and J lost 0, with 4 bases in between. This CDR3 region has 13 residues. CDR3: CAISESTNYGYTF. The CDR3 DNA sequence: TGTGCCATCAGTGAGAGTACTAACTATGGCTACACCTTC.

The chain recombines TRBV30 with TRBJ2-5, with TRBD1 matching over 7 bases. The V segment lost 2 bases and the J segment 13 bases; nucleotides outside the gene matches: 7. This CDR3 is 11 amino acids long. CDR1 GTSNPN and CDR2 SVGIG come from the germline V gene (reference sequence). CDR3 in amino acids: CAWSTGALRYF. The CDR3 nucleotides read TGTGCCTGGAGTACAGGGGCACTAAGGTACTTC.

The J gene is TRBJ1-2, the V gene TRBV4-3; 8 bases agree with TRBD1. The CDR3 runs 15 residues. The germline gives CDR1 LGHNA, CDR2 YSLEER. Unmatched junction bases numbered 6, after V lost 1 base and J lost 5 bases. This CDR3 reads CASSQGQGISYGYTF. The CDR3 DNA sequence: TGCGCCAGCAGCCAAGGACAGGGGATTTCATATGGCTACACCTTC.

J is TRBJ1-3 and V is TRBV2; 7 bases are a match to TRBD1. V shed 7 bases, J shed 4 bases, and the junction held 7 bases outside the gene matches. Germline CDR1 reads SNHLY; CDR2 reads FYNNEI. The CDR3 runs to 14 residues. CDR3 nucleotide sequence: TGTGCCAGCAAAGGTACAGGGGTAGGAAACACCATATATTTT. It yields the protein CASKGTGVGNTIYF.

CDR3 in amino acids: CATSDSGTGLDGYTF. In DNA form, the CDR3 reads TGTGCCACCAGTGATTCAGGGACAGGTCTAGATGGCTACACCTTC. The genes are TRBV24-1 and TRBJ1-2; TRBD1 matches at 8 bases. Germline CDR1 KGHDR, CDR2 SFDVKD. The CDR3 loop spans 15 amino acids. V was clipped by 2 bases and J by 6 bases; unmatched bases: 7.

The chain carries TRBV3-1 (or the pseudogene TRBV3-2) and TRBJ2-7; D is undetermined. Trimming took 1 base from V and 11 from J, leaving 9 bases between them. This CDR3 comprises 11 residues. Germline V CDR1 and CDR2: LGHDT, YNNKEL (reference sequence). CDR3 sequence reads: CASSQGSNKYF. The CDR3 nucleotides are TGTGCCAGCAGCCAAGGGTCAAATAAGTACTTC.

CDR3 protein: CASSLFEGNDTEAFF. The CDR3 region has the DNA TGTGCCAGCAGCTTATTCGAGGGCAACGACACTGAAGCTTTCTTT. J is TRBJ1-1 and V is TRBV7-4; D call uncertain. V was shortened by 2 bases and J by 3 bases, with 13 bases between the two germline ends. The CDR3 consists of 15 residues. CDR1 and CDR2 (germline): SGHVT, SQSDAQ.

This sequence joins TRBV14 and TRBJ2-5; D is undetermined. From germline, CDR1 is SGHDN and CDR2 FVKESK. The V end was cut by 2 bases, the J end by 5 bases, with 3 bases between. This CDR3 comprises 11 residues. CDR3 DNA sequence: TGTGCCAGCAGCCAACGGGAGACCCAGTACTTC. Translating gives CASSQRETQYF.

The genes are TRBV9 and TRBJ2-7; the match to TRBD1 covers 8 bases. V lost 4 bases and J lost 6; bases outside the gene matches: 6. CDR3 length: 13 residues. Germline CDR1 and CDR2: SGDLS and YYNGEE. In DNA form, the CDR3 reads TGTGCCAGCAGCACAGGGACAGGCACCGAGCAGTACTTC. As protein: CASSTGTGTEQYF.

This chain uses TRBV2 with TRBJ2-3; D gene ambiguous. V was clipped by 1 base and J by 5 bases, with 7 bases between them. The CDR3 extends over 13 amino acids. Germline lookup yields CDR1 SNHLY and CDR2 FYNNEI. CDR3 amino acids: CASSEEMGDTQYF. CDR3 DNA: TGTGCCAGCAGTGAAGAGATGGGAGATACGCAGTATTTT.